A single TCR beta chain is shown here with its context. No antigen is known for it. The data derive from a study of cytomegalovirus exposure and HLA in healthy donors. Overall study results and limits: Many donors shared some public TCRs, even though most TCR sequences were rare.

The germline V gene has CDR1 ENHRY and CDR2 SYGVKD. V shed 11 bases, J shed 4 bases, and the junction held 8 bases outside the gene matches. The CDR3 runs to 14 residues. A multiplex PCR was run with 60 Vbeta primers and 13 Jbeta primers. Measured with immunoSEQ multiplex PCR; TCRdb has only the in-frame clones, and not every one. The sample includes 150,000 to 200,000 clones, 72% of them seen just once. The material sequenced was PBMCs. The rearrangement joins TRBV10-3 to TRBJ2-6, with 7 bases matching TRBD2. This sequence originates from a human donor in good health. The CDR3 loop reads CAVTGGTGANVLTF. CDR3 DNA sequence: TGTGCCGTAACGGGGGGAACGGGGGCCAACGTCCTGACTTTC.